This is a list of T cell receptor beta chains from one sample in a study of radiotherapy plus CTLA-4 blockade in lung cancer. The table came from immunoSEQ multiplex PCR; TCRdb's copy has only in-frame clones and leaves some out. The sample records tens of thousands of clones, roughly 85% being singletons. The sample was peripheral blood, taken from a patient treated with radiotherapy plus ipilimumab. These receptor sequences come from a human donor with non-small cell lung cancer whose response to radiotherapy plus ipilimumab could not be evaluated. Both conserved end residues are trimmed from each CDR3. D genes are given only for firm matches.

cdr3_aa: ATSPGTSGRRLGYEQY
j_call: TRBJ2-7
d_call: TRBD2
v_call: TRBV15

cdr3_aa: ASSPGVVGSLQPQH
j_call: TRBJ1-5
d_call: NA
v_call: TRBV18

cdr3_aa: ASSLYYGGYSNQPQH
j_call: TRBJ1-5
d_call: NA
v_call: TRBV7-9

cdr3_aa: ASSLDRAGETQY
j_call: TRBJ2-5
d_call: TRBD1
v_call: TRBV18

cdr3_aa: ASSIPSSYNEQF
j_call: TRBJ2-1
d_call: NA
v_call: TRBV19

cdr3_aa: ASSGGQFYGYT
j_call: TRBJ1-2
d_call: TRBD1
v_call: TRBV9

cdr3_aa: ASSPLATNEQF
j_call: TRBJ2-1
d_call: TRBD2
v_call: TRBV2

cdr3_aa: ASSNLPGQGLYEQY
j_call: TRBJ2-7
d_call: NA
v_call: TRBV19

cdr3_aa: AIAGTGDMREQY
j_call: TRBJ2-7
d_call: TRBD1
v_call: TRBV10-3

cdr3_aa: ASSSGQGVQPQH
j_call: TRBJ1-5
d_call: TRBD1
v_call: TRBV28

cdr3_aa: ASSSTVAGEGGSGELF
j_call: TRBJ2-2
d_call: TRBD2
v_call: TRBV4-3

cdr3_aa: ASRRTGQGEKLF
j_call: TRBJ1-4
d_call: TRBD1
v_call: TRBV28

cdr3_aa: SVERGVKTEAF
j_call: TRBJ1-1
d_call: NA
v_call: TRBV29-1

cdr3_aa: ASSQRTGGENYGYT
j_call: TRBJ1-2
d_call: TRBD1
v_call: TRBV4-1

cdr3_aa: ASSLRRPQGTEAF
j_call: TRBJ1-1
d_call: NA
v_call: TRBV7-9

cdr3_aa: ASSEKGGITEAF
j_call: TRBJ1-1
d_call: NA
v_call: TRBV2

cdr3_aa: ASSEGLGRAGSPLH
j_call: TRBJ1-6
d_call: NA
v_call: TRBV2

cdr3_aa: ASSRGTDTDTQY
j_call: TRBJ2-3
d_call: TRBD1
v_call: TRBV6-6

cdr3_aa: ASSLTGLTEAF
j_call: TRBJ1-1
d_call: NA
v_call: TRBV11-1

cdr3_aa: ASSLKGASPLAKNIQY
j_call: TRBJ2-4
d_call: TRBD1
v_call: TRBV5-6

cdr3_aa: ASSSGLAGGGTKNIQY
j_call: TRBJ2-4
d_call: TRBD2
v_call: TRBV7-9

cdr3_aa: ASSEIFSSTEAF
j_call: TRBJ1-1
d_call: NA
v_call: TRBV6-1

cdr3_aa: ASKRTGGQANYGYT
j_call: TRBJ1-2
d_call: TRBD1
v_call: TRBV6-6

cdr3_aa: ASSSGTGGHYGYT
j_call: TRBJ1-2
d_call: TRBD1
v_call: TRBV6-5

cdr3_aa: ATSRPPGQPLGSNQPQH
j_call: TRBJ1-5
d_call: TRBD1
v_call: TRBV15

cdr3_aa: ASSRRDSGANVLT
j_call: TRBJ2-6
d_call: NA
v_call: TRBV23-1

cdr3_aa: ASNSGTSGSYEQY
j_call: TRBJ2-7
d_call: TRBD2
v_call: TRBV28

cdr3_aa: ASSPYGQTGTQY
j_call: TRBJ2-3
d_call: NA
v_call: TRBV27

cdr3_aa: ASSLRTVGPSPQH
j_call: TRBJ1-5
d_call: NA
v_call: TRBV28

cdr3_aa: ASKASGFQETQY
j_call: TRBJ2-5
d_call: NA
v_call: TRBV5-8

cdr3_aa: ASSVGGTSGNNEQF
j_call: TRBJ2-1
d_call: TRBD2
v_call: TRBV9

cdr3_aa: ASSSRDTHGGEQF
j_call: TRBJ2-1
d_call: NA
v_call: TRBV5-1

cdr3_aa: ASSYGGWNTEAF
j_call: TRBJ1-1
d_call: NA
v_call: TRBV6-6

cdr3_aa: ASSIATGYIQPQH
j_call: TRBJ1-5
d_call: TRBD1
v_call: TRBV19

cdr3_aa: ASRTHTHSLAGHLPANTGELF
j_call: TRBJ2-2
d_call: TRBD2
v_call: TRBV10-1

cdr3_aa: ASSSQGSNYGYT
j_call: TRBJ1-2
d_call: NA
v_call: TRBV7-9

cdr3_aa: ASSPAWSGVGGTLNQPQH
j_call: TRBJ1-5
d_call: NA
v_call: TRBV7-8

cdr3_aa: ASSLTQDRGPNTEAF
j_call: TRBJ1-1
d_call: TRBD1
v_call: TRBV4-1

cdr3_aa: ASSVLEGQKYEQY
j_call: TRBJ2-7
d_call: NA
v_call: TRBV5-1

cdr3_aa: ASSLSSYNSPLH
j_call: TRBJ1-6
d_call: NA
v_call: TRBV5-1

cdr3_aa: ASSQDLGSGEKLF
j_call: TRBJ1-4
d_call: NA
v_call: TRBV14

cdr3_aa: ASSREGTADQPQH
j_call: TRBJ1-5
d_call: NA
v_call: TRBV7-8

cdr3_aa: ASSPLAGRGTGELF
j_call: TRBJ2-2
d_call: NA
v_call: TRBV28

cdr3_aa: SVLGGVTGELF
j_call: TRBJ2-2
d_call: TRBD2
v_call: TRBV29-1

cdr3_aa: ASIGTLNYGYT
j_call: TRBJ1-2
d_call: NA
v_call: TRBV11-2

cdr3_aa: ASSPRVGTGGTGELF
j_call: TRBJ2-2
d_call: TRBD1
v_call: TRBV7-9

cdr3_aa: ASSQQSGTGGVFGYNGQF
j_call: TRBJ2-1
d_call: TRBD1
v_call: TRBV2

cdr3_aa: ASSAGQGVTSKNEQF
j_call: TRBJ2-1
d_call: TRBD1
v_call: TRBV9

cdr3_aa: ASSEWAYGYT
j_call: TRBJ1-2
d_call: NA
v_call: TRBV6-1

cdr3_aa: ASSLALAGITDTQY
j_call: TRBJ2-3
d_call: TRBD2
v_call: TRBV5-5

cdr3_aa: ASRTGGLGTEAF
j_call: TRBJ1-1
d_call: TRBD1
v_call: TRBV19

cdr3_aa: ASSSAVLTGELF
j_call: TRBJ2-2
d_call: NA
v_call: TRBV7-2

cdr3_aa: SVVGGYEQY
j_call: TRBJ2-7
d_call: NA
v_call: TRBV29-1

cdr3_aa: ASSWGEGTGLPDEQF
j_call: TRBJ2-1
d_call: TRBD1
v_call: TRBV5-8

cdr3_aa: SVEGGPLVADTQY
j_call: TRBJ2-3
d_call: NA
v_call: TRBV29-1

cdr3_aa: ASSSGGAGELF
j_call: TRBJ2-2
d_call: NA
v_call: TRBV27

cdr3_aa: ASSRGQTGSGSEQY
j_call: TRBJ2-7
d_call: TRBD2
v_call: TRBV27

cdr3_aa: ASSLRGTGELF
j_call: TRBJ2-2
d_call: NA
v_call: TRBV28

cdr3_aa: ASSARDRVPEAF
j_call: TRBJ1-1
d_call: TRBD1
v_call: TRBV7-9